This TCR beta chain was recovered during a study of blood T cells in healthy people across ages. Primers used in a second PCR of about 7 to 12 cycles were a sample-barcoded 5' primer and a J-beta primer mix. A template-switch adaptor containing 12 random nucleotides labeled each cDNA molecule. Samples each returned at least 3 million CDR3-containing paired-end reads. TCRdb recomputed calls from the 5' RACE reads with MiXCR, one row per CDR3 protein. The repertoire consists of roughly 2 million distinct CDR3 sequences, with about 49% occurring once and the leading ten covering around 2.1%. The study's findings and limits: Because sorting was not performed, PBMCs prevented conclusive naive versus antigen-experienced comparison.

This CDR3 has 16 residues. CDR1 is LGHDT and CDR2 is YNNKEL in the germline V gene (reference sequence). V shed 4 bases and J 6 bases; nucleotides not matched to a gene: 10. To note about this clonotype: Its matching antigen is unknown.

The J gene is TRBJ2-3, the V gene TRBV3-1, with 10 bases that match TRBD2. The sample taken for sequencing was blood. The clonotype originates from a woman aged 35 to 49 in good health. CDR3 coding DNA: TGTGCCAGCAGCCTCCGAATAGCGGGGGGCAGGGATACGCAGTATTTT. Translation gives CASSLRIAGGRDTQYF.